This TCR beta chain was obtained from a study of brain T cells in children with intractable seizures. At least one anti-epileptic drug was given before surgery. Overall study results and limits: Patients' HCMV serostatus was unknown; virus specificity rests on CDR3 similarity alone.

This clone occurred a few times. The antigen is unknown. The junction and the germline gene differ at one end; a read error may be behind it. Profiling relied on immunoSEQ multiplex PCR, and the TCRdb table lists in-frame clones only, not all of them. Here the sample spans about 80,000 clones, under 95% being singletons. Germline assignment: CDR1 MNHEY and CDR2 SVGAGI. The CDR3 runs to 13 residues. This specimen was peripheral blood, taken at surgery. The source of this sequence is a girl aged 2 to 10 with Rasmussen encephalitis and intractable seizures. This chain joins TRBV6-5 and TRBJ1-6; D is uncertain. CDR3 coding DNA: TGTGCCAGCAGTTACTCCAATAATTCACCCCTCCACTTT. Translation: CASSYSNNSPLHF.